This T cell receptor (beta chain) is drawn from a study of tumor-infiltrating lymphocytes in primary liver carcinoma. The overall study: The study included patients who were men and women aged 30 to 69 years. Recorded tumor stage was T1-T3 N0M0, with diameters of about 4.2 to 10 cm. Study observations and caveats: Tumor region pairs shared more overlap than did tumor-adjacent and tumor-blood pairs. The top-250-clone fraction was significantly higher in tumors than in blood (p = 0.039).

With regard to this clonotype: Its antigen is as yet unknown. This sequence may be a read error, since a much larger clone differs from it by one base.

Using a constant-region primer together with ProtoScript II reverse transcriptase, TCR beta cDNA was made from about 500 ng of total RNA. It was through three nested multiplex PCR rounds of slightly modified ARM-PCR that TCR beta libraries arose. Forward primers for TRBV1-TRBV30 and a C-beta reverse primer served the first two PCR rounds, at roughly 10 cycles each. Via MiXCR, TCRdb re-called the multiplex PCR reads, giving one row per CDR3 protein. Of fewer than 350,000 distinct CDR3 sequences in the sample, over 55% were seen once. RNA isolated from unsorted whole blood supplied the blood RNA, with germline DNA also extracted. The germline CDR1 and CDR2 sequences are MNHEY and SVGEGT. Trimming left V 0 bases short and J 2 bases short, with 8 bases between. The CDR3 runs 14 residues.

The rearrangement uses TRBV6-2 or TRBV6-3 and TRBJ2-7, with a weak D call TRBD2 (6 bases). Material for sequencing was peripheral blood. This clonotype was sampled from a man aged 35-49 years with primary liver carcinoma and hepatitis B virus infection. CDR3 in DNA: TGTGCCAGCAGTTACTCTTCGGGGGCCTACGAGCAGTACTTC. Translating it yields CASSYSSGAYEQYF.